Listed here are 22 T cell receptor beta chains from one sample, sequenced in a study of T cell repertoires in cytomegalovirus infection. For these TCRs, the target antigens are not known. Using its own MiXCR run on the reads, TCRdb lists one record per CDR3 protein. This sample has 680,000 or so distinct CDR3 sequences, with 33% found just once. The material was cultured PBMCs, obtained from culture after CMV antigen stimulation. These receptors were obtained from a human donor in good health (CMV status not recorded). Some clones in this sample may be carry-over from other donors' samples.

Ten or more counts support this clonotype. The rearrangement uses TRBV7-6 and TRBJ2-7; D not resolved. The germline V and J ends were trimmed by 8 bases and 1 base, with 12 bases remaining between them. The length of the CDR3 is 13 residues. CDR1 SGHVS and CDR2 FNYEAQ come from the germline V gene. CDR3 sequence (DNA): TGTGCCAGCGGCCATGGGTCTTCCTACGAGCAGTACTTC. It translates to CASGHGSSYEQYF.

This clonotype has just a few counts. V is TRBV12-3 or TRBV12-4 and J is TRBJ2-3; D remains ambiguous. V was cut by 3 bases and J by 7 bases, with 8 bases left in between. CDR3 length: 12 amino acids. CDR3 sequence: CASSFRLNTQYF. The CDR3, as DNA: TGTGCCAGCAGTTTTCGGTTGAATACGCAGTATTTT.

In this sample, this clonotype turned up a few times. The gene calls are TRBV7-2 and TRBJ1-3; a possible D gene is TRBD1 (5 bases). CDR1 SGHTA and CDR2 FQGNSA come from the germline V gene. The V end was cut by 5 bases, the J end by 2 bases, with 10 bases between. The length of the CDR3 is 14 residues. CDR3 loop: CASSTPGPGNTIYF. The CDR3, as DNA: TGTGCCAGCAGCACCCCAGGGCCTGGAAACACCATATATTTT.

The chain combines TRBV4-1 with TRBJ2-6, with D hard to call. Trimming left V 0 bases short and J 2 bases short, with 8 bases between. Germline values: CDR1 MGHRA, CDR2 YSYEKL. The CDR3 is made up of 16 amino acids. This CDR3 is CASSQDGVPGANVLTF. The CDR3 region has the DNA TGCGCCAGCAGCCAAGATGGCGTTCCTGGGGCCAACGTCCTGACTTTC.

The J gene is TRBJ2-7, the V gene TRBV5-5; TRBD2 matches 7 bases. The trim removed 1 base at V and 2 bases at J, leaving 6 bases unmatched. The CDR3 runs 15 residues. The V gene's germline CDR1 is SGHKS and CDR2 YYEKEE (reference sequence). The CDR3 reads CASSLSLAETYEQYF. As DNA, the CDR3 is TGTGCCAGCAGCTTGAGCCTAGCGGAGACCTACGAGCAGTACTTC.

The CDR3 nucleotides read TGTGCCAGCAGTCTTACCTACAGGGGTAGGTCTGAAGCTTTCTTT. Translating it yields CASSLTYRGRSEAFF. The genes are TRBV27 and TRBJ1-1, with TRBD1 matching 7 bases. The germline V gene has CDR1 MNHEY and CDR2 SMNVEV (reference sequence). J gave up 6 bases and V 5 bases, and 12 bases lay outside the gene matches. This CDR3 has 15 residues.

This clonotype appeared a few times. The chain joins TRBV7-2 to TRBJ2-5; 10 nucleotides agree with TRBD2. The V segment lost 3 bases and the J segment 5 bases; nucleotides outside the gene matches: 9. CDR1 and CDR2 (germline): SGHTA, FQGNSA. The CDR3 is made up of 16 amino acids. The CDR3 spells CASSFQSGGAGETQYF. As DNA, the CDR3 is TGTGCCAGCAGCTTCCAGAGCGGGGGGGCTGGCGAGACCCAGTACTTC. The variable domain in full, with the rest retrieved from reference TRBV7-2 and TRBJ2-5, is GAGVSQSPSNKVTEKGKDVELRCDPISGHTALYWYRQSLGQGLEFLIYFQGNSAPDKSGLPSDRFSAERTGGSVSTLTIQRTQQEDSAVYLCASSFQSGGAGETQYFGPGTRLLVL.

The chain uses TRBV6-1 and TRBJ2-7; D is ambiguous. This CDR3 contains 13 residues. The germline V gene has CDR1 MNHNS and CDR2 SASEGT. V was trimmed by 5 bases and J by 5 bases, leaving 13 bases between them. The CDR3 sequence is CASSKREGHEQYF. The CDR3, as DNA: TGTGCCAGCAGTAAAAGGGAAGGGCACGAGCAGTACTTC.

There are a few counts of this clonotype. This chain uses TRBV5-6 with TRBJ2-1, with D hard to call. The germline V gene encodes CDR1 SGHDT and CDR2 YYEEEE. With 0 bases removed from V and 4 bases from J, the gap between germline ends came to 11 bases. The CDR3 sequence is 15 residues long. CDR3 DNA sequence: TGTGCCAGCAGCTTGGAGGCTAGAATTTACAATGAGCAGTTCTTC. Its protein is CASSLEARIYNEQFF.

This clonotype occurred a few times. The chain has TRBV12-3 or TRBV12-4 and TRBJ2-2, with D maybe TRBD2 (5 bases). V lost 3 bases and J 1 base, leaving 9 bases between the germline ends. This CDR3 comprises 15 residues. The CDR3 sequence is CASSLRRENTGELFF. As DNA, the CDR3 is TGTGCCAGCAGTTTGCGCCGGGAGAACACCGGGGAGCTGTTTTTT.

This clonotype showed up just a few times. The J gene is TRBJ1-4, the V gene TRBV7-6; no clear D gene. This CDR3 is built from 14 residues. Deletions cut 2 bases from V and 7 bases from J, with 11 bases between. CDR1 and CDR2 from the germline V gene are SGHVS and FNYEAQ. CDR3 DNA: TGTGCCAGCAGCTTACACGGCCGAACTGAAAAACTGTTTTTT. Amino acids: CASSLHGRTEKLFF.

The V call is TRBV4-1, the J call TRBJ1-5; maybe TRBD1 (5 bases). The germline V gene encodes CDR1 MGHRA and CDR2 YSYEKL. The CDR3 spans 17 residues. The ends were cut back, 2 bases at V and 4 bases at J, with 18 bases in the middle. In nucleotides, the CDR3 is TGCGCCAGCAGCCAATACGTGGGCAGGGAGTCAAATCAGCCCCAGCATTTT. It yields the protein CASSQYVGRESNQPQHF.

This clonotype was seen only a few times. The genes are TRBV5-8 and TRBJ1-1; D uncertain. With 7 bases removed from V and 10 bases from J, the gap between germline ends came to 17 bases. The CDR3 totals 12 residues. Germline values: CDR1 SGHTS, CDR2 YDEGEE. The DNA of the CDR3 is TGTGCCAGCCCCCCACCCGGCCTCGGAGCTTTCTTT. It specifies CASPPPGLGAFF.

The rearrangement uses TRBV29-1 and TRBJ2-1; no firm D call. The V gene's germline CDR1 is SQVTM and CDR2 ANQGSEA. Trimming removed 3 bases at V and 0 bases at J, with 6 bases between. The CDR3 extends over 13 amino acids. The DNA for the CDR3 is TGCAGCGTTGAGCTTGGCTCCTACAATGAGCAGTTCTTC. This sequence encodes CSVELGSYNEQFF.

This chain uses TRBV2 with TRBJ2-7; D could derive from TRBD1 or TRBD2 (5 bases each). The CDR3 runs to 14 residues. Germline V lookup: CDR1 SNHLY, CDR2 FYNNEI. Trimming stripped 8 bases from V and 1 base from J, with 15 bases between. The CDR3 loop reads CASVPGAGSYEQYF. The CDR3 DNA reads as TGTGCCAGCGTACCCGGGGCCGGGTCCTACGAGCAGTACTTC.

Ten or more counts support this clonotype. The CDR3 region has the DNA TGTGCCAGCAGCTTCGGCGGGAGAGCAGATACGCAGTATTTT. Encoded protein: CASSFGGRADTQYF. The genes are TRBV7-2 and TRBJ2-3; 7 bases are shared with TRBD2. The V and J ends lost 3 bases and 4 bases, in that order; junction bases with no gene match: 4. The CDR3 consists of 14 residues. Germline-derived CDR1 and CDR2 are SGHTA and FQGNSA.

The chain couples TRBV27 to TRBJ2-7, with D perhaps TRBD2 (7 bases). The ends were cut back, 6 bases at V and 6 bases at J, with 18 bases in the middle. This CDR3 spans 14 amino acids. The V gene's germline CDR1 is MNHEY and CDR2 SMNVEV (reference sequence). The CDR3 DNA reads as TGTGCCAGCAGGCTGGGGGGGGCTTCCCTCGAGCAGTACTTC. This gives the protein CASRLGGASLEQYF.

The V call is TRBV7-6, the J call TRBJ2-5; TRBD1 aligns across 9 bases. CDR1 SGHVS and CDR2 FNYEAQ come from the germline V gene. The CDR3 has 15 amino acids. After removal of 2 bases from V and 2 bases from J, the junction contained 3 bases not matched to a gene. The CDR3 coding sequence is TGTGCCAGCAGCTTATATGACAGGGGGCAAGAGACCCAGTACTTC. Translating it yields CASSLYDRGQETQYF. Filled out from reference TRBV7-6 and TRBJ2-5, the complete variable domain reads GAGVSQSPRYKVTKRGQDVALRCDPISGHVSLYWYRQALGQGPEFLTYFNYEAQQDKSGLPNDRFSAERPEGSISTLTIQRTEQRDSAMYRCASSLYDRGQETQYFGPGTRLLVL.

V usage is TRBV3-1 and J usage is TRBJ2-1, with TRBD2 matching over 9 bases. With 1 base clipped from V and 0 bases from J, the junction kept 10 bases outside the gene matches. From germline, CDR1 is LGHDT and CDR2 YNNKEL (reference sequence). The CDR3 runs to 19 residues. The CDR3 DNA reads TGTGCCAGCAGCCAAGCTCCAGCGGGGGGCATTAGCTCCTACAATGAGCAGTTCTTC. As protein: CASSQAPAGGISSYNEQFF.

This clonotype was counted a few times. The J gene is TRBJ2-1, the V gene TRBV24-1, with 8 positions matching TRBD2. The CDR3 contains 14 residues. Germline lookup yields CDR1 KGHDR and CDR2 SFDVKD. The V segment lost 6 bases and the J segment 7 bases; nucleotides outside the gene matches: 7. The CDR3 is CATSSAGVRNEQFF. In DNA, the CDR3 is TGTGCCACCAGTTCAGCGGGAGTTCGGAATGAGCAGTTCTTC.

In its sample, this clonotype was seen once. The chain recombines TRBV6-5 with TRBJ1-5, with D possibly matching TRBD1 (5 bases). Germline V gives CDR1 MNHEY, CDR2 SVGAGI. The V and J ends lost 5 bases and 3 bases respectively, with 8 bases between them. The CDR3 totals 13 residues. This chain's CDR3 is CASSGQFNQPQHF. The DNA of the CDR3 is TGTGCCAGCAGTGGACAATTCAATCAGCCCCAGCATTTT.

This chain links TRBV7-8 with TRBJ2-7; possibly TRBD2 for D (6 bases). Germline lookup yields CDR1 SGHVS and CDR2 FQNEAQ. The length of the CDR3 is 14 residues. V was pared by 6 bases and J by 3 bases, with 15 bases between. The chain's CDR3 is CASRPGGADYEQYF. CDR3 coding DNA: TGTGCCAGCAGACCCGGCGGGGCAGACTACGAGCAGTACTTC.